This T cell receptor (beta chain) was sequenced in a study of neurological immune-mediated disorders. The CDR3 extends over 12 amino acids. The germline V gene has CDR1 LGHDT and CDR2 YNNKEL (reference sequence). Between the trimmed V and J ends, which lost 5 bases and 0 bases, there was a span of 5 bases. This clonotype came up many times. Regarding time point: longitudinal time-point 2. Serving as healthy controls were blood bank volunteers based in Maryland, USA. TCRdb re-called the 5' RACE reads through MiXCR, storing one row per CDR3 protein. The sample holds about 60,000 distinct CDR3 sequences, around 9.7% seen once.

This chain uses TRBV3-1 with TRBJ2-7, with D hard to call. The sequence derives from a man aged 30 to 39 in good health. The sample was PBMCs. CDR3 in amino acids: CASSSSSYEQYF. As DNA, the CDR3 is TGTGCCAGCAGCTCGAGCTCCTACGAGCAGTACTTC.